This entry features one T cell receptor (beta chain) sequence. The antigen is undetermined. The naive CD8 subset, CD45RO-negative cells positively selected for CCR7, excluded terminally differentiated effector memory CD45RA+ cells. Healthy adults negative for HIV, lacking recent acute infections or vaccinations, served as donors. These data belong to a study of shared clonotypes between healthy human individuals. Study-wide results and limits: Non-shared clonotypes showed lower generation probabilities than clonotypes common to all four donors.

CDR1 is PRHDT, CDR2 FYEKMQ, per germline (reference sequence). Trimming stripped 1 base from V and 0 bases from J, with 6 bases between. The CDR3 is 15 residues long. Repertoires were generated with immunoSEQ multiplex PCR, while TCRdb's copy carries only in-frame clones and drops some. The data show under 1 million clones, 90% to 98% seen once. The sequence came from a man younger than 45 in good health. The material sequenced was naive CD8+ T cells sorted from blood. The rearrangement joins TRBV13 to TRBJ2-2, with D unresolved. CDR3 nucleotide sequence: TGTGCCAGCAGCTTAGTTACGGCGAACACCGGGGAGCTGTTTTTT. Translation: CASSLVTANTGELFF.